The T cell receptor (beta chain) under discussion was sequenced for a study of monozygotic twins with inflammatory bowel disease. On this clonotype: Its matching antigen is unknown.

Total RNA amounting to 3500 ng went into each TCR library. TCRdb reprocessed the 5' RACE reads, keeping one entry per CDR3 protein, no DNA. The table counts some 210,000 distinct CDR3 sequences; 1.5% to 2% lies in the top ten. The CDR3 spans 15 residues. Per germline, CDR1 MNHEY and CDR2 SMNVEV (reference sequence). Someone took an approximately 2.4 ml blood sample from each of the donors. Study outcomes and limitations: Varied immunosuppressive treatments among patients may have increased repertoire variability. No separation of different T cell subtypes was possible.

The receptor's source is a human donor with ulcerative colitis or Crohn's disease, or a healthy co-twin of an affected twin (not recorded which). Source material: blood. This sequence joins TRBV27 and TRBJ2-3. The CDR3 region is CASSSEIFRTDTQYF.